This T cell receptor (beta chain) stems from a study of identical twins. The length of the CDR3 is 13 residues. V was clipped by 5 bases and J by 3 bases, with 11 bases between them. The sample holds many counts of this clonotype. One entry per CDR3 protein, called by TCRdb with MiXCR from the 5' RACE reads. Of under 300,000 distinct CDR3 sequences in the sample, more than 13% are singletons; the top ten hold approximately 8.2%. The TCR sequence derives from a woman aged 18-29 years in good health. The sequenced sample consisted of memory (CD45RO+) T cells sorted from blood. This sequence joins TRBV12-3 or TRBV12-4 and TRBJ2-7; perhaps D is TRBD1 or TRBD2 (6 bases each). CDR3: CASSKGDFYEQYF. CDR3 coding DNA: TGTGCCAGCAGTAAGGGGGACTTCTACGAGCAGTACTTC.